This T cell receptor beta chain was captured in a study of T cell repertoires in cytomegalovirus infection. Across the study: Matching HLA type, along with CMV infection, was indicated by public TCR beta signatures. Broader study findings: Frequencies of public TCR beta families were cumulated, and this identified carriers of CMV plus the relevant HLA. HLA-C-restricted CMV-specific TCR beta clonotypes prevailed in the ex vivo response.

Trimming took off 6 bases at V and 4 bases at J, with 10 bases between the two ends. The length of the CDR3 is 13 residues. The germline V gene encodes CDR1 SNHLY and CDR2 FYNNEI. Note on this clonotype: Its antigen is not known.

A single record per CDR3 protein comes from TCRdb applying MiXCR to the reads. The table includes around 260,000 distinct CDR3 sequences, over 20% detected once. The genes are TRBV2 and TRBJ2-1; D gene ambiguous. Material: PBMCs. The source of this sequence is a human donor in good health (CMV status not recorded). Some clones in this sample may be carry-over from other donors' samples. As DNA, the CDR3 is TGTGCCAGCAGGCTAGGGCTATACAATGAGCAGTTCTTC. Its translation is CASRLGLYNEQFF.